This TCR beta chain was observed in a study of shared clonotypes between healthy human individuals. Measured with immunoSEQ multiplex PCR; TCRdb has only the in-frame clones, and not every one. In the table there are some 2 million clones, about 95% of which are singletons. Positive CCR7 selection of CD45RO-negative cells yielded the naive CD8 cells, and terminally differentiated effector memory CD45RA+ cells were excluded. V was clipped by 1 base and J by 5 bases; unmatched bases: 3. Germline assignment: CDR1 SNHLY and CDR2 FYNNEI. The CDR3 loop spans 15 amino acids. V usage is TRBV2 and J usage is TRBJ1-2, with 11 bases lining up with TRBD1. The sequencing sample was made of naive CD8+ T cells sorted from blood. The clonotype comes from a man aged 18-30 years in good health. For the CDR3, the DNA is TGTGCCAGCAGTGAAGGGACAGGGGGCGTTTATGGCTACACCTTC. Its protein is CASSEGTGGVYGYTF.